These 20 T cell receptor beta chains were sequenced from one sample in a study of PD-L1 blockade in urothelial cancer. Data came from immunoSEQ multiplex PCR; TCRdb stores just in-frame clones and leaves some out. The top ten clones hold just under 2% of a sample with 30,000 to 50,000 clones, roughly 91% of them seen once. This specimen was PBMCs, taken around atezolizumab (anti-PD-L1) treatment. Receptors were obtained from a man aged 55 to 70 with urothelial cancer.

The V call is TRBV23-1, the J call TRBJ2-7; 8 nucleotides match TRBD1. TRBV23-1 is annotated as an ORF whose role is uncertain. This CDR3 has 16 residues. V dropped 1 base and J dropped 3; count of bases not matched to a gene: 8. The CDR3 spells CASSQLAGGTGYEQYF. In nucleotides, the CDR3 is TGCGCCAGCAGTCAATTGGCAGGGGGCACGGGCTACGAGCAGTACTTC.

V gene TRBV7-6 combines with J gene TRBJ2-5; D not resolved. Germline V gives CDR1 SGHVS, CDR2 FNYEAQ. Trimming cost V 1 base and J 5 bases, with 5 bases left between them. The CDR3 has 12 amino acids. The CDR3 region has the DNA TGTGCCAGCAGCTTAGGGAGCGAGACCCAGTACTTC. This gives the protein CASSLGSETQYF.

V is TRBV23-1 and J is TRBJ1-5; D is uncertain. TRBV23-1 is sorted into the ORF group, with uncertain function. Trimming shortened V by 3 bases and J by 6 bases, and 12 bases separated the two germline ends. This CDR3 spans 14 amino acids. CDR3 region: CASSQRPTAQPQHF. In DNA form, the CDR3 reads TGCGCCAGCAGTCAGCGACCCACAGCTCAGCCCCAGCATTTT.

The chain carries TRBV30 and TRBJ1-3; TRBD1 might be the D (6 bases). Germline loops: CDR1 GTSNPN, CDR2 SVGIG (reference sequence). There are 14 residues in the CDR3. The ends were cut back, 3 bases at V and 2 bases at J, with 11 bases in the middle. The CDR3 DNA sequence: TGTGCCTGGAGAATGGCAGGGGCTGGAAACACCATATATTTT. It encodes CAWRMAGAGNTIYF.

The chain uses TRBV9 and TRBJ2-1; 11 nucleotides align to TRBD2. CDR1 SGDLS and CDR2 YYNGEE come from the germline V gene. The CDR3 runs to 17 residues. With V trimmed by 3 bases and J by 3 bases, 8 bases remained unmatched. For the CDR3, the DNA is TGTGCCAGCAGCGAGGTGGATAGCGGGAGGGTCTACAATGAGCAGTTCTTC. It yields the protein CASSEVDSGRVYNEQFF.

The V and J genes are TRBV9 and TRBJ1-3; D remains ambiguous. The CDR3 covers 15 residues. V lost 4 bases and J lost 2, with 13 bases in between. The germline V gene encodes CDR1 SGDLS and CDR2 YYNGEE. The CDR3, as DNA: TGTGCCAGCAGCTCCTCAGTCGTACCTGGAAACACCATATATTTT. It encodes CASSSSVVPGNTIYF.

In this sample, this clone turned up a few times. This chain joins TRBV7-2 and TRBJ1-6, with TRBD1 matching 8 bases. Germline V gene sequence: CDR1 SGHTA, CDR2 FQGNSA. This CDR3 has 14 amino acids. J lost 5 bases, V lost 4 bases, and 1 base had no gene match. The CDR3, as DNA: TGTGCCAGCAGCTGGACAGGGAATAATTCACCCCTCCACTTT. This gives the protein CASSWTGNNSPLHF.

J is TRBJ1-1 and V is TRBV7-2; no firm D call. The CDR3 extends over 13 amino acids. The ends were cut back, 3 bases at V and 8 bases at J, with 13 bases in the middle. The V gene's germline CDR1 is SGHTA and CDR2 FQGNSA. In nucleotides, the CDR3 is TGTGCCAGCAGCTTGGCATTGTCTAGGGAAGCTTTCTTT. This translates into CASSLALSREAFF.

The chain employs TRBV7-2 and TRBJ2-5; perhaps TRBD1 as D (5 bases). This CDR3 spans 15 amino acids. The V end was cut by 2 bases, the J end by 4 bases, with 14 bases between. Looked up from germline, CDR1 is SGHTA and CDR2 is FQGNSA. The CDR3 bases are TGTGCCAGCAGCTTATCCCCAGGGTGGAGAGAGACCCAGTACTTC. This translates into CASSLSPGWRETQYF.

This clone appeared once. The chain employs TRBV23-1 and TRBJ2-7, with D perhaps TRBD1 (5 bases). TRBV23-1 qualifies as an ORF whose function is uncertain. V lost 4 bases and J 5 bases, leaving 21 bases between the germline ends. The CDR3 has 16 residues. Here the CDR3 DNA reads TGCGCCAGCAGTCGGCAGGGAACGCCGACCTGGAACGAGCAGTACTTC. The encoded protein is CASSRQGTPTWNEQYF.

This chain uses TRBV28 with TRBJ1-1; no clear D gene. The V gene lost 6 bases and the J gene lost 4 bases, with 15 bases spanning the gap. The germline gives CDR1 MDHEN, CDR2 SYDVKM. This CDR3 contains 14 residues. The CDR3 loop is CASSLGLLVTEAFF. DNA for the CDR3: TGTGCCAGCAGCCTAGGCCTGTTAGTCACTGAAGCTTTCTTT.

The chain employs TRBV7-2 and TRBJ1-4; 8 nucleotides line up with TRBD1. V lost 4 bases and J lost 5; bases outside the gene matches: 6. Germline V gene sequence: CDR1 SGHTA, CDR2 FQGNSA. The CDR3 is 15 residues long. The DNA of the CDR3 is TGTGCCAGCAGCTCCGGACAGGGACTCAATGAAAAACTGTTTTTT. It codes for CASSSGQGLNEKLFF.

In its sample, this clone was seen a few times. The V and J genes are TRBV5-1 and TRBJ2-1; 8 bases agree with TRBD1. There are 15 residues in the CDR3. Trimming removed 4 bases from V and 4 bases from J; junction bases left unmatched: 7. Germline CDR1 is SGHRS and CDR2 is YFSETQ. The CDR3 reads CASSLRGQRYNEQFF. The DNA for the CDR3 is TGCGCCAGCAGCCTCAGGGGGCAAAGATACAATGAGCAGTTCTTC.

The chain employs TRBV4-1 and TRBJ1-6; D is uncertain. The CDR3 runs 19 residues. Between the trimmed V and J ends, which lost 0 bases and 0 bases, there was a span of 15 bases. The germline V gene has CDR1 MGHRA and CDR2 YSYEKL. CDR3 residues: CASSQDRPLASSYNSPLHF. The CDR3 nucleotides read TGCGCCAGCAGCCAAGATCGGCCCCTCGCTAGCTCCTATAATTCACCCCTCCACTTT.

The CDR3 sequence is CASSVAQTSSAGELFF. CDR3 in DNA: TGTGCCAGCAGCGTAGCCCAGACTAGCTCGGCCGGGGAGCTGTTTTTT. V is TRBV9 and J is TRBJ2-2; 7 bases agree with TRBD2. This CDR3 is 16 amino acids long. Per the germline V gene, CDR1 is SGDLS and CDR2 is YYNGEE. The junction had 8 bases not matched to a gene; V was cut back by 0 bases and J by 6 bases. Full variable domain (remainder filled in from reference TRBV9 and TRBJ2-2): DSGVTQTPKHLITATGQRVTLRCSPRSGDLSVYWYQQSLDQGLQFLIQYYNGEERAKGNILERFSAQQFPDLHSELNLSSLELGDSALYFCASSVAQTSSAGELFFGEGSRLTVL.

The chain recombines TRBV28 with TRBJ2-7; D is unclear. This CDR3 has 15 amino acids. Germline V gives CDR1 MDHEN, CDR2 SYDVKM. Trimming shortened V by 6 bases and J by 7 bases, and 22 bases separated the two germline ends. Written as DNA, the CDR3 is TGTGCCAGCAGGCCCAACCAGACACACCGATGGGAGCAGTACTTC. It encodes CASRPNQTHRWEQYF. The full variable domain, its missing parts supplied by reference TRBV28 and TRBJ2-7, is DVKVTQSSRYLVKRTGEKVFLECVQDMDHENMFWYRQDPGLGLRLIYFSYDVKMKEKGDIPEGYSVSREKKERFSLILESASTNQTSMYLCASRPNQTHRWEQYFGPGTRLTVT.

The chain recombines TRBV27 with TRBJ1-2, with a tentative D call TRBD1 (6 bases). The CDR3 totals 15 residues. Trimming cost V 4 bases and J 3 bases, with 15 bases left between them. In germline, CDR1 is MNHEY, CDR2 SMNVEV (reference sequence). CDR3 sequence reads: CASSSLTGNDYGYTF. DNA for the CDR3: TGTGCCAGCAGTTCCCTAACAGGGAATGACTATGGCTACACCTTC.

The J gene is TRBJ2-5, the V gene TRBV11-2, with D possibly matching TRBD1 (5 bases). The V and J ends lost 0 bases and 3 bases respectively, with 8 bases between them. This CDR3 region has 14 residues. CDR1 is SGHAT and CDR2 is FQNNGV in the germline V gene. CDR3 bases: TGTGCCAGCAGCTTAGATTTACAGGAAGAGACCCAGTACTTC. As protein: CASSLDLQEETQYF.

The chain has TRBV30 and TRBJ1-2; no firm D call. The V end was cut by 3 bases, the J end by 3 bases, with 14 bases between. The CDR3 loop spans 14 amino acids. CDR1 is GTSNPN and CDR2 is SVGIG in the germline V gene (reference sequence). CDR3 region: CAWRAYGIDYGYTF. The CDR3 region has the DNA TGTGCCTGGAGAGCCTACGGGATCGACTATGGCTACACCTTC.

The J gene is TRBJ2-6, the V gene TRBV5-1; D is unresolved. The CDR3 loop spans 16 amino acids. Per germline, CDR1 SGHRS and CDR2 YFSETQ. V lost 0 bases and J lost 4, with 11 bases in between. The CDR3 DNA follows: TGCGCCAGCAGCTTGGAAGGAAGCGCAGGGGCCAACGTCCTGACTTTC. Translated: CASSLEGSAGANVLTF.